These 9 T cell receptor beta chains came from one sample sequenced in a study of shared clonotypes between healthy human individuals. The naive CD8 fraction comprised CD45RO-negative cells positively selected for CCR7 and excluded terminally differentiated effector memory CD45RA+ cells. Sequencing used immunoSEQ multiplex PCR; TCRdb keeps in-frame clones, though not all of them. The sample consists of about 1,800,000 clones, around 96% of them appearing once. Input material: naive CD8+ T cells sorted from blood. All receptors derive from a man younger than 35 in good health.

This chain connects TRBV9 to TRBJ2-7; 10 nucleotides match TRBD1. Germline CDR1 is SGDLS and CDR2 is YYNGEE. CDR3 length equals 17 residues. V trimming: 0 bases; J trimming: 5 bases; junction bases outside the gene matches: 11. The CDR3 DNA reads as TGTGCCAGCAGCGTAGGTCGCCGGGACAGGGGTTTCGACGAGCAGTACTTC. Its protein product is CASSVGRRDRGFDEQYF.

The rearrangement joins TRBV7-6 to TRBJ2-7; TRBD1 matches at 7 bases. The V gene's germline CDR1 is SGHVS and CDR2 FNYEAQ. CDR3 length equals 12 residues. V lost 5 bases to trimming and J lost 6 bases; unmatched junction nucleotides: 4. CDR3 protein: CASSEGQVEQYF. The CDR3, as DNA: TGTGCCAGCAGCGAAGGACAGGTCGAGCAGTACTTC.

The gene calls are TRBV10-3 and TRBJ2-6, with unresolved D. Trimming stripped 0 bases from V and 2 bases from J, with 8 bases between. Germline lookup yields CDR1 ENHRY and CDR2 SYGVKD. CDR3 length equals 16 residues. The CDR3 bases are TGTGCCATCAGTGAGTCGCCGGTCACTGGGGCCAACGTCCTGACTTTC. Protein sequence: CAISESPVTGANVLTF.

CDR3 sequence: CASSLGEAPQTQYF. CDR3 DNA sequence: TGTGCCAGCAGTTTAGGGGAGGCCCCCCAGACCCAGTACTTC. The J gene is TRBJ2-5, the V gene TRBV27, with D maybe TRBD2 (6 bases). Between the trimmed V and J ends, which lost 2 bases and 6 bases, there was a span of 13 bases. CDR1 and CDR2 from the germline V gene are MNHEY and SMNVEV (reference sequence). The CDR3 spans 14 residues.

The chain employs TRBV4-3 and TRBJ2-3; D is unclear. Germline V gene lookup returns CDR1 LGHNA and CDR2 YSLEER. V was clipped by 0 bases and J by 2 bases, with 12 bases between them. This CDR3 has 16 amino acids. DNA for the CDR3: TGCGCCAGCAGCCAAGAAGGGTTCGGGCCCACAGATACGCAGTATTTT. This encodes CASSQEGFGPTDTQYF.

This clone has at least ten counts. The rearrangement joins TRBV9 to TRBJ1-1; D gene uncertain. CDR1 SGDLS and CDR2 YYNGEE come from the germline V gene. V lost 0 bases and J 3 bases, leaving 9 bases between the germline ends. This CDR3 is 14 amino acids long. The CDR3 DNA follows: TGTGCCAGCAGCGTAGAAGTGGTAGACACTGAAGCTTTCTTT. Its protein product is CASSVEVVDTEAFF.

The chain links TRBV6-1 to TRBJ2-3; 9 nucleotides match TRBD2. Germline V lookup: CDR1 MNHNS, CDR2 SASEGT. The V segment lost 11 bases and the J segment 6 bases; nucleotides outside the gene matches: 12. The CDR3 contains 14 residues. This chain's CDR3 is CAARAREGADTQYF. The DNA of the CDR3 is TGTGCCGCCCGGGCGCGGGAGGGTGCGGATACGCAGTATTTT.

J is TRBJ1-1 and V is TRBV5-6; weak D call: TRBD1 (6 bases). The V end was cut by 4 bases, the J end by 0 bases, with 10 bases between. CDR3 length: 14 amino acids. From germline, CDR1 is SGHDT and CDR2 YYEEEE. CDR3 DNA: TGTGCCAGCAGCCCAGGACAGATGAACACTGAAGCTTTCTTT. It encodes CASSPGQMNTEAFF.

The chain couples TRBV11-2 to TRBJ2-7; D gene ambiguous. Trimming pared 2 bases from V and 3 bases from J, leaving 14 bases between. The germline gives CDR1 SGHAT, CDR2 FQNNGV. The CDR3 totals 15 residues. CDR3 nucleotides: TGTGCCAGCAGCTTATCCCAGAATCGGAACTACGAGCAGTACTTC. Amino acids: CASSLSQNRNYEQYF.